This TCR beta chain was observed in a study of identical twins. Notes on the study in general: Sharing of beta out-of-frame sequences by twins showed a weaker excess.

This CDR3 region has 16 residues. Trimming stripped 5 bases from V and 1 base from J, with 18 bases between. Germline V gives CDR1 SGHAT, CDR2 FQDESV (reference sequence). This clonotype was counted only a few times. Its specificity is not known. All donors were healthy, and all were Caucasian. Addition of a universal primer site occurred through template switching, and cDNA carried unique molecular identifiers. TCRdb processed the 5' RACE reads anew with MiXCR; each CDR3 protein has one entry. This table holds just under 550,000 distinct CDR3 sequences, roughly 15% found once. The same specimen was also included in a second study, on yellow fever vaccine responses in identical twins.

The source material was CD4+ T cells sorted from blood. This chain connects TRBV11-1 to TRBJ2-7; D could derive from TRBD1 or TRBD2 (5 bases each). This receptor was identified in a woman aged 18-29 years in good health. CDR3 region: CASSRSIGDPSYEQYF. DNA of the CDR3: TGTGCCAGCAGCCGTTCGATCGGGGACCCATCCTACGAGCAGTACTTC.